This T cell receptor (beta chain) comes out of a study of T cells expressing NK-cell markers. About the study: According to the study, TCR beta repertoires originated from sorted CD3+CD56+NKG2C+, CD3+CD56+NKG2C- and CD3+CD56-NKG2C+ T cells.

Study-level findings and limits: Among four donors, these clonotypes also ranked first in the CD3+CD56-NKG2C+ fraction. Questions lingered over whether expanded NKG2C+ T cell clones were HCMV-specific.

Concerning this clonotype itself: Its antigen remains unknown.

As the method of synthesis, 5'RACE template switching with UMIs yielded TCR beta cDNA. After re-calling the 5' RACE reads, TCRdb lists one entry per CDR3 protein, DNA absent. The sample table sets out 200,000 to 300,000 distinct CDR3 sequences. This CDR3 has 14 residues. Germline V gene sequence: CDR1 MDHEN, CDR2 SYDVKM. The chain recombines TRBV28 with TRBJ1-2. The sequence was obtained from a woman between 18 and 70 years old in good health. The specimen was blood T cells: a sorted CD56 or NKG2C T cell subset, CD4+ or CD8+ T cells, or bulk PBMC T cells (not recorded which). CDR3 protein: CASSISRGKDGYTF.